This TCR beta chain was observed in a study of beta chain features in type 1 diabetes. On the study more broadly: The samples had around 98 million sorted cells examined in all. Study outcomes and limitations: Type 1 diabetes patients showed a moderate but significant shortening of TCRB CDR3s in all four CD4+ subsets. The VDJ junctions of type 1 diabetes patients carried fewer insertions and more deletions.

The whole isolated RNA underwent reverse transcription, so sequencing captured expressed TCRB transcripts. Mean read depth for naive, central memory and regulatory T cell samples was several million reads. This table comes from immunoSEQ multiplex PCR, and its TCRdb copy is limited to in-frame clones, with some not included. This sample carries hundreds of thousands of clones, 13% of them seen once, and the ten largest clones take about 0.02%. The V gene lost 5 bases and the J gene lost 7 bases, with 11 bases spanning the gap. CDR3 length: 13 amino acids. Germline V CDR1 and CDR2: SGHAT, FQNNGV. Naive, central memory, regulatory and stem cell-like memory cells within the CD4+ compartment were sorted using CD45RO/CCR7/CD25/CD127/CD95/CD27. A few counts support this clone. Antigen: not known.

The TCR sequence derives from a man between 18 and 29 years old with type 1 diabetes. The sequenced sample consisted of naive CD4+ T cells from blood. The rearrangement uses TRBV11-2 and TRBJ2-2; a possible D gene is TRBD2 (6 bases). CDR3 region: CASSPEEGGELFF. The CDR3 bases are TGTGCCAGCAGCCCCGAGGAGGGCGGGGAGCTGTTTTTT.